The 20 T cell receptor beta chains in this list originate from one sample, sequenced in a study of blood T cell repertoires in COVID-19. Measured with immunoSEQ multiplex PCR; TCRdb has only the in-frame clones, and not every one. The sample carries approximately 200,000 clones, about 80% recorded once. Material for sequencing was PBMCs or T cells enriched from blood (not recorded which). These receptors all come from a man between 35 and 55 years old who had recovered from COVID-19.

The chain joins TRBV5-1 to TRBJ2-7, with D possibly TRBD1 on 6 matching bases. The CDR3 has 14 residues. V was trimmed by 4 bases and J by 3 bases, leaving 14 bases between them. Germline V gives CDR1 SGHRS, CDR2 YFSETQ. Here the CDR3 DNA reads TGCGCCAGCAGCCAAGGACAGATAAACTACGAGCAGTACTTC. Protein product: CASSQGQINYEQYF. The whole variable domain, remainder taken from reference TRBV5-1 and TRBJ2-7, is KAGVTQTPRYLIKTRGQQVTLSCSPISGHRSVSWYQQTPGQGLQFLFEYFSETQRNKGNFPGRFSGRQFSNSRSEMNVSTLELGDSALYLCASSQGQINYEQYFGPGTRLTVT.

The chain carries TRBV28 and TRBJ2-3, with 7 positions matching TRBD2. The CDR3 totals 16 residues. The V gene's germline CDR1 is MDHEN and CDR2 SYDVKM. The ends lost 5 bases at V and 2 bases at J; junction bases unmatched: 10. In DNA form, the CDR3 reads TGTGCCAGCAGTCCGCAAAGCGGGGCCTACACAGATACGCAGTATTTT. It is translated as CASSPQSGAYTDTQYF.

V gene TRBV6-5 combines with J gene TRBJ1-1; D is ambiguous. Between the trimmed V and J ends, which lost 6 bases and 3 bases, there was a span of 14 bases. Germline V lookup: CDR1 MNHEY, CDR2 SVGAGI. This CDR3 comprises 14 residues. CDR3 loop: CASRVPGGYTEAFF. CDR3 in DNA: TGTGCCAGCAGGGTCCCGGGAGGTTACACTGAAGCTTTCTTT.

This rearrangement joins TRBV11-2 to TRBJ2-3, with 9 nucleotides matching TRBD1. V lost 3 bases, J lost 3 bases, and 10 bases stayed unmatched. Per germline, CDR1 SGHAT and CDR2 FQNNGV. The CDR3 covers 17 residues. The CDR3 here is CASSFRGTGSVTDTQYF. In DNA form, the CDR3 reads TGTGCCAGCAGCTTTCGCGGGACAGGGTCGGTAACAGATACGCAGTATTTT.

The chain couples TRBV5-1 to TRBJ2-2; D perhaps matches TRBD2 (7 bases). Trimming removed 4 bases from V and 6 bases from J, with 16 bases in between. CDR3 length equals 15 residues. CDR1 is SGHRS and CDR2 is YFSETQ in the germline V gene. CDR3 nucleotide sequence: TGCGCCAGCAGCCCGGAAGTCGGGGGGCCCGGGGAGCTGTTTTTT. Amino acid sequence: CASSPEVGGPGELFF. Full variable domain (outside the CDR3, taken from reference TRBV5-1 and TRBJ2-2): KAGVTQTPRYLIKTRGQQVTLSCSPISGHRSVSWYQQTPGQGLQFLFEYFSETQRNKGNFPGRFSGRQFSNSRSEMNVSTLELGDSALYLCASSPEVGGPGELFFGEGSRLTVL.

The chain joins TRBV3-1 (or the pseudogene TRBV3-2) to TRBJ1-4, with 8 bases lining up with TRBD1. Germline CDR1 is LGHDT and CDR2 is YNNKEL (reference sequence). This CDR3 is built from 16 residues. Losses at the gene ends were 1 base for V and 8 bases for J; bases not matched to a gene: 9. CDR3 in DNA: TGTGCCAGCAGCCAAGGAGCCCAGGGGGCACGGGAAAAACTGTTTTTT. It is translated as CASSQGAQGAREKLFF.

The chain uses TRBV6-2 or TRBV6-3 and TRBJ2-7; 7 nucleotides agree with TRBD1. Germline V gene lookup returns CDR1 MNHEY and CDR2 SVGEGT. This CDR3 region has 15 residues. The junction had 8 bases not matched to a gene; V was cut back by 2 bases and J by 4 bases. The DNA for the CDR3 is TGTGCCAGCAGTTACCGGGACAGAGACGAGTACGAGCAGTACTTC. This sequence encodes CASSYRDRDEYEQYF.

The CDR3: CASSSLRGKGNTEAFF. The CDR3 coding sequence is TGTGCCAGCAGTTCCCTAAGAGGAAAAGGGAACACTGAAGCTTTCTTT. The rearrangement joins TRBV28 to TRBJ1-1; D ambiguous. The CDR3 covers 16 residues. The V and J ends lost 4 bases and 1 base respectively, with 16 bases between them. The germline V gene has CDR1 MDHEN and CDR2 SYDVKM.

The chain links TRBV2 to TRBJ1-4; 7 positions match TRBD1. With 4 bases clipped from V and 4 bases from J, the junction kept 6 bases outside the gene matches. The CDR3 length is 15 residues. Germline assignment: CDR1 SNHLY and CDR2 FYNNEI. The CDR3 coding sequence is TGTGCCAGCAGTGCCCAACAGGGGTTTAATGAAAAACTGTTTTTT. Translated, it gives CASSAQQGFNEKLFF.

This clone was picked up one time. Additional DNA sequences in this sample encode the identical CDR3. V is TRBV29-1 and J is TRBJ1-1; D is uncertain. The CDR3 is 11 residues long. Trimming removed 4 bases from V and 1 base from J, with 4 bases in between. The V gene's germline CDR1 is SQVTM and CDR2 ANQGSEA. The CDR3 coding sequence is TGCAGCGTTGTTAGGAACACTGAAGCTTTCTTT. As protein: CSVVRNTEAFF.

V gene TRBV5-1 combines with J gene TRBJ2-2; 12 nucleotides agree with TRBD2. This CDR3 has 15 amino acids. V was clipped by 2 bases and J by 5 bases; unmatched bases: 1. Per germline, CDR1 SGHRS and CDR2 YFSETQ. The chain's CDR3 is CASSLGLAGTGELFF. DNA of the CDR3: TGCGCCAGCAGCTTAGGACTAGCGGGGACCGGGGAGCTGTTTTTT.

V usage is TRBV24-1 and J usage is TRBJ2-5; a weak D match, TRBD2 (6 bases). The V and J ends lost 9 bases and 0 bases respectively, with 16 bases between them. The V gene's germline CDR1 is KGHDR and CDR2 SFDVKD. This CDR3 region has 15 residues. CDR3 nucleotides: TGTGCCACCGCGGTAAATAGACTAGACCAAGAGACCCAGTACTTC. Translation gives CATAVNRLDQETQYF.

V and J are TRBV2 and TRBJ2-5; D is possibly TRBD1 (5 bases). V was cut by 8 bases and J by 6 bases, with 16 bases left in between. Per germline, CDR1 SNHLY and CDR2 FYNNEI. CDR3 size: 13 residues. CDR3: CASCFDSGKTQYF. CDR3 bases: TGTGCCAGCTGCTTTGACAGTGGGAAGACCCAGTACTTC. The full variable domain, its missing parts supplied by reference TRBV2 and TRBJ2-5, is EPEVTQTPSHQVTQMGQEVILRCVPISNHLYFYWYRQILGQKVEFLVSFYNNEISEKSEIFDDQFSVERPDGSNFTLKIRSTKLEDSAMYFCASCFDSGKTQYFGPGTRLLVL.

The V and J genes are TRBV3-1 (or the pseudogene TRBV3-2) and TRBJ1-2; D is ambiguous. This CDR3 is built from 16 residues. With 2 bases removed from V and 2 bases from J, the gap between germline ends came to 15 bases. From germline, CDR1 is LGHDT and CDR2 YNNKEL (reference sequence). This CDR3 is CASSQFSIDGNYGYTF. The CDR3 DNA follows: TGTGCCAGCAGCCAATTTTCAATTGACGGGAACTATGGCTACACCTTC.

CDR3 in amino acids: CASSPALRGLSYEQYF. In nucleotides, the CDR3 is TGCGCCAGCAGCCCCGCTTTGAGGGGGCTCTCCTACGAGCAGTACTTC. The chain couples TRBV5-1 to TRBJ2-7; 7 bases line up with TRBD1. The CDR3 covers 16 residues. Per the germline V gene, CDR1 is SGHRS and CDR2 is YFSETQ. V lost 4 bases to trimming and J lost 0 bases; unmatched junction nucleotides: 10. Together with reference TRBV5-1 and TRBJ2-7, the CDR3 gives the full variable domain: KAGVTQTPRYLIKTRGQQVTLSCSPISGHRSVSWYQQTPGQGLQFLFEYFSETQRNKGNFPGRFSGRQFSNSRSEMNVSTLELGDSALYLCASSPALRGLSYEQYFGPGTRLTVT.

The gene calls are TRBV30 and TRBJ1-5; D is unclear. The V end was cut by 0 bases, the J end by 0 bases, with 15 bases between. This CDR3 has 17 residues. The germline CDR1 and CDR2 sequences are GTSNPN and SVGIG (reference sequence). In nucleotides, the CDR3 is TGTGCCTGGAGTGTACGGGGATCCCCTTATAGCAATCAGCCCCAGCATTTT. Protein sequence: CAWSVRGSPYSNQPQHF. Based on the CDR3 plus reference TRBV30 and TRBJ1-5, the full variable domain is SQTIHQWPATLVQPVGSPLSLECTVEGTSNPNLYWYRQAAGRGLQLLFYSVGIGQISSEVPQNLSASRPQDRQFILSSKKLLLSDSGFYLCAWSVRGSPYSNQPQHFGDGTRLSIL.

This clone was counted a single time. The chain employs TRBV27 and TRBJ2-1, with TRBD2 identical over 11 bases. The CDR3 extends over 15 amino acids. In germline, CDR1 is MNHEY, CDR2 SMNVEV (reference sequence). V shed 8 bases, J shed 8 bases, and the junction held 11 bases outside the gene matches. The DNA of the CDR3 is TGTGCCAGCGGACGACTAGCGGGGTTGGTGGATGAGCAGTTCTTC. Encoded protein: CASGRLAGLVDEQFF.

CDR3 coding DNA: TGTGCCAGCAGCGCGCGAGGGGGCGCGGGAGATACGCAGTATTTT. Translating it yields CASSARGGAGDTQYF. The chain couples TRBV6-5 to TRBJ2-3; 7 bases are a match to TRBD1. CDR3 length: 15 residues. Germline V gene lookup returns CDR1 MNHEY and CDR2 SVGAGI. V lost 6 bases, J lost 5 bases, and 11 bases stayed unmatched.

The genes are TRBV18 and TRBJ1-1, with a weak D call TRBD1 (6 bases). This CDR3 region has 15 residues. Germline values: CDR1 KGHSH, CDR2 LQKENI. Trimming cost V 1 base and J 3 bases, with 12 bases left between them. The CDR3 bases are TGTGCCAGCTCACCACAGCAGGGGCAATACACTGAAGCTTTCTTT. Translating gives CASSPQQGQYTEAFF.

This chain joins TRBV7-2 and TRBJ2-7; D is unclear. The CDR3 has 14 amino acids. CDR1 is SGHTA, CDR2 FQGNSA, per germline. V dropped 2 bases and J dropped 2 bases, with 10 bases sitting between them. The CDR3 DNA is TGTGCCAGCAGCTTACGGAGAACTACCTACGAGCAGTACTTC. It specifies CASSLRRTTYEQYF.